These T cell receptor beta chains were read from a single sample in a study of blood T cells in healthy people across ages. TCRdb independently ran MiXCR on the 5' RACE reads; one entry per CDR3 protein. The data hold about 1,000,000 distinct CDR3 sequences, with over 35% observed a single time. The sequencing sample was made of blood. Every receptor here comes from an older woman in good health. Both conserved end residues are part of each CDR3. The D gene is left open where the match is weak. Rows may omit the clone size; those that give it use once, few, many or a size class.

j_gene | d_gene | v_gene | abundance | CDR3aa | CDR3nt
TRBJ2-3 | - | TRBV4-2 | - | CASSQASWLSTDTQYF | TGTGCCAGCAGCCAAGCTAGCTGGCTCTCCACAGATACGCAGTATTTT
TRBJ2-1 | - | TRBV20-1 | - | CSAPDGVAVGVFNEQFF | TGCAGTGCCCCAGACGGGGTAGCGGTAGGTGTTTTCAATGAGCAGTTCTTC
TRBJ1-2 | - | TRBV12-3/TRBV12-4 | - | CASSLGTLGYTF | TGTGCCAGCAGTCTCGGGACCCTGGGCTACACCTTC
TRBJ2-7 | - | TRBV27 | few | CASSKKGPYEQYF | TGTGCCAGCAGTAAGAAGGGGCCCTACGAGCAGTACTTC
TRBJ2-7 | TRBD2 | TRBV6-1 | few | CASRVAGASQTYEQYF | TGTGCCAGCAGGGTAGCGGGAGCATCCCAGACCTACGAGCAGTACTTC
TRBJ2-1 | TRBD1 | TRBV6-6 | - | CASSDRVGHEQFF | TGTGCCAGCAGTGACAGGGTGGGGCATGAGCAGTTCTTC
TRBJ2-7 | TRBD1 | TRBV20-1 | few | CSAGTRQGSSEQYF | TGCAGTGCTGGTACCCGACAGGGAAGCAGCGAGCAGTACTTC
TRBJ2-2 | TRBD2 | TRBV9 | few | CASSARTSEYTGELFF | TGTGCCAGCAGCGCCAGGACTAGCGAATACACCGGGGAGCTGTTTTTT
TRBJ2-1 | TRBD2 | TRBV6-1 | - | CASSALGLDRNEQFF | TGTGCCAGCAGTGCCCTGGGACTAGATAGAAATGAGCAGTTCTTC
TRBJ2-3 | TRBD1 | TRBV11-2 | - | CASSGMDRASTDTQYF | TGTGCCAGCAGCGGAATGGACAGGGCCAGCACAGATACGCAGTATTTT
TRBJ2-1 | - | TRBV7-9 | few | CASSWQEHYNEQFF | TGTGCCAGCAGCTGGCAGGAGCACTACAATGAGCAGTTCTTC
TRBJ2-5 | TRBD2 | TRBV2 | - | CASSEARLAGAETQYF | TGTGCCAGCAGTGAAGCCCGGCTAGCGGGAGCAGAGACCCAGTACTTC
TRBJ2-4 | - | TRBV5-5 | - | CASSWGVDEPQYF | TGTGCCAGCAGCTGGGGAGTCGACGAACCCCAGTACTTC
TRBJ2-5 | - | TRBV18 | few | CASSPKRETQYF | TGTGCCAGCTCACCTAAGCGAGAGACCCAGTACTTC
TRBJ1-4 | TRBD1 | TRBV6-1 | - | CASRDQGAGGSNNEKLFF | TGTGCCAGCAGGGACCAAGGGGCAGGGGGTTCTAATAATGAAAAACTGTTTTTT
TRBJ1-1 | - | TRBV29-1 | many | CSSLWGFEAFF | TGCAGCTCCCTGTGGGGGTTTGAAGCTTTCTTT
TRBJ2-2 | TRBD1 | TRBV6-5 | few | CASSYWGQGSPGELFF | TGTGCCAGCAGTTACTGGGGACAGGGAAGCCCCGGGGAGCTGTTTTTT